This TCR beta chain appears in the sequencing data of a study of immune cell composition in non-small cell lung cancer. Study results and caveats: Dominant in vivo tumour-associated clones were not shown to share tumour-reactive sequences.

By sample share, this clone is medium-sized. The antigen is not known. Profiling relied on immunoSEQ multiplex PCR, and the TCRdb table lists in-frame clones only, not all of them. The sample records around 3,000 clones, roughly 70% being singletons. Germline loops: CDR1 LGHNA, CDR2 YNFKEQ. The CDR3 runs to 13 residues. V lost 4 bases and J lost 4, with 10 bases in between. V and J are TRBV4-2 and TRBJ1-1; D is ambiguous. What was sequenced was lung tumor tissue. The sequence was collected from a human donor with non-small cell lung cancer. This chain's CDR3 is CASSLSTSTEAFF. DNA of the CDR3: TGTGCCAGCAGCCTATCTACGTCCACTGAAGCTTTCTTT.